This T cell receptor (beta chain) was found in a study of blood T cell repertoires in COVID-19. About the research overall: The United States, Italy and Spain were the sources of the acute and convalescent COVID-19 samples. T cells, B-cell-depleted T cells, or PBMCs provided the cDNA or gDNA that served as material.

The length of the CDR3 is 15 residues. Germline V CDR1 and CDR2: LNHNV, YYDKDF (reference sequence). Trimming cost V 1 base and J 8 bases; bases outside gene matches: 6. Measured with immunoSEQ multiplex PCR; TCRdb has only the in-frame clones, and not every one. The sample carries around 180,000 clones, over 70% recorded once. The sample taken for sequencing was peripheral blood. The sequence was collected from a man in his 60s with active or convalescent COVID-19. This chain uses TRBV15 with TRBJ2-1, with 9 positions matching TRBD2. The CDR3 coding sequence is TGTGCCACCAGCAGAGGACTAGCGGCGGGGGATGAGCAGTTCTTC. This sequence encodes CATSRGLAAGDEQFF.